The 9 T cell receptor beta chains below come from one sample, sequenced in a study of cytomegalovirus exposure and HLA in healthy donors. 13 Jbeta primers and 60 Vbeta primers were used for the PCR. Libraries were prepared by immunoSEQ multiplex PCR; TCRdb keeps only in-frame clonotypes and omits some of them. The repertoire holds some 150,000 clones, with 80% to 90% as singletons. The sequencing sample was made of PBMCs. The receptors originated from a woman aged 30 to 39 in good health and CMV-seropositive.

This clone appeared a single time. This sequence joins TRBV4-2 and TRBJ2-1; 8 nucleotides line up with TRBD2. The CDR3 is 15 amino acids. Trimming removed 4 bases from V and 4 bases from J; junction bases left unmatched: 6. Germline lookup yields CDR1 LGHNA and CDR2 YNFKEQ. The CDR3 region is CASSPQVAGYNEQFF. The CDR3 coding sequence is TGTGCCAGCAGCCCCCAGGTAGCGGGATACAATGAGCAGTTCTTC.

A few counts support this clone. V and J are TRBV7-2 and TRBJ2-7, with D possibly TRBD1 on 6 matching bases. The CDR3 has 14 amino acids. V was cut by 7 bases and J by 3 bases, with 16 bases left in between. Per germline, CDR1 SGHTA and CDR2 FQGNSA. Here the CDR3 reads CASTLNSGDYEQYF. The CDR3 DNA reads as TGTGCCAGCACTCTCAATTCAGGGGACTACGAGCAGTACTTC.

The rearrangement joins TRBV27 to TRBJ2-7; 9 bases line up with TRBD1. The germline V gene encodes CDR1 MNHEY and CDR2 SMNVEV (reference sequence). The CDR3 loop spans 17 amino acids. With 5 bases clipped from V and 3 bases from J, the junction kept 14 bases outside the gene matches. The CDR3 here is CASSLTDRGNGRYEQYF. CDR3 coding DNA: TGTGCCAGCAGTCTTACCGACAGGGGGAACGGGCGCTACGAGCAGTACTTC.

The chain has TRBV6-1 and TRBJ2-7; 7 bases line up with TRBD1. J gave up 5 bases and V 11 bases, and 12 bases lay outside the gene matches. The CDR3 covers 13 residues. Germline assignment: CDR1 MNHNS and CDR2 SASEGT. The CDR3 reads CAARGPLNDEQYF. CDR3 in DNA: TGTGCCGCAAGGGGGCCCCTCAATGACGAGCAGTACTTC.

V gene TRBV7-9 combines with J gene TRBJ2-3; 10 positions agree with TRBD1. Unmatched junction bases numbered 1, after V lost 0 bases and J lost 1 base. The CDR3 spans 16 residues. CDR1 is SEHNR and CDR2 is FQNEAQ in the germline V gene (reference sequence). CDR3 coding DNA: TGTGCCAGCAGCTTAGCGACAGGGGGCGGCACAGATACGCAGTATTTT. Amino acids: CASSLATGGGTDTQYF.

The chain is built from TRBV12-5 and TRBJ1-2; 8 positions agree with TRBD1. With V trimmed by 5 bases and J by 4 bases, 12 bases remained unmatched. CDR1 LGHNT and CDR2 FRNRAP come from the germline V gene. The CDR3 consists of 16 residues. This CDR3 is CASGPQTGEVVYGYTF. CDR3 DNA: TGTGCTAGTGGTCCCCAGACAGGGGAGGTTGTCTATGGCTACACCTTC.

The chain joins TRBV9 to TRBJ1-2; D is perhaps TRBD1 (5 bases). The CDR3 totals 13 residues. Trimming removed 4 bases from V and 1 base from J, with 8 bases in between. Germline lookup yields CDR1 SGDLS and CDR2 YYNGEE. The CDR3 region is CASSTGLNYGYTF. The CDR3 coding sequence is TGTGCCAGCAGCACGGGACTTAACTATGGCTACACCTTC.

This chain joins TRBV29-1 and TRBJ2-1; perhaps TRBD2 as D (7 bases). The germline gives CDR1 SQVTM, CDR2 ANQGSEA. Trimming took 6 bases from V and 0 from J, leaving 18 bases between them. The CDR3 sequence is 16 residues long. CDR3 amino acids: CSVPPRGGSSYNEQFF. CDR3 DNA sequence: TGCAGCGTCCCGCCGAGGGGGGGGAGCTCCTACAATGAGCAGTTCTTC.

This rearrangement joins TRBV7-8 to TRBJ2-7; no clear D. V lost 5 bases, J lost 2 bases, and 16 bases lay in between. The CDR3 runs to 15 residues. Germline CDR1 SGHVS, CDR2 FQNEAQ. Written as DNA, the CDR3 is TGTGCCAGCAGCCCCCGAACTGGCCAGGCCTACGAGCAGTACTTC. Its translation: CASSPRTGQAYEQYF.